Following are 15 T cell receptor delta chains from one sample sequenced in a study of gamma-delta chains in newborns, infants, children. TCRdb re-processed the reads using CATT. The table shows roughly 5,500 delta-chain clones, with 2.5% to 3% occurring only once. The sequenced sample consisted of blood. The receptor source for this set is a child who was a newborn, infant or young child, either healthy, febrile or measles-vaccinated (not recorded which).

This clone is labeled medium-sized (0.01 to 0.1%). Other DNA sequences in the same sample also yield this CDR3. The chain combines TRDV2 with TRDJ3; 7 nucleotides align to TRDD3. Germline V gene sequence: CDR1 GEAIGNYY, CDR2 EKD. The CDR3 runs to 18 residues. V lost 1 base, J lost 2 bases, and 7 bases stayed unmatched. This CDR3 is CACDTGGYATWDTRQMFF. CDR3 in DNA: TGTGCCTGTGACACGGGAGGATACGCAACCTGGGACACCCGACAGATGTTTTTC.

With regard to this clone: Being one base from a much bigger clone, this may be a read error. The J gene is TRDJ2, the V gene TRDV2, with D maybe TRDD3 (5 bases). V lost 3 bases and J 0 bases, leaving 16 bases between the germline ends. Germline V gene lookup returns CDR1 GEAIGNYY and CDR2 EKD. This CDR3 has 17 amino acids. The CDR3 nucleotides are TGTGCCTGTGACTCGTGGGGTTCTCCAGCTTTGACAGCACAACTCTTCTTT. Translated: CACDSWGSPALTAQLFF.

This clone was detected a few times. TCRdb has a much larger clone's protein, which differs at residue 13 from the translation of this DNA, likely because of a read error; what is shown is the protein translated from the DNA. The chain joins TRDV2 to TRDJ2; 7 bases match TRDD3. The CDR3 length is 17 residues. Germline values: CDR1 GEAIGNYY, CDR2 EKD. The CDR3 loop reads CACDTLGGSALTTQLFF. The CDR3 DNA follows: TGTGCCTGTGACACCCTGGGGGGGTCAGCTTTGACAACACAACTCTTCTTT.

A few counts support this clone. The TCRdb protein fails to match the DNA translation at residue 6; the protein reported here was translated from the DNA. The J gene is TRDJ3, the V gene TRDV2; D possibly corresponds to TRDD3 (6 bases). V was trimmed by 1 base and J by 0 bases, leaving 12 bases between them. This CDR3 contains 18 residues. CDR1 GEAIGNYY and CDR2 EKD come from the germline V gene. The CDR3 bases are TGTGCCTGTGACACACCGGGGGAGAGCTCCTGGGACACCCGACAGATGTTTTTC. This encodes CACDTPGESSWDTRQMFF.

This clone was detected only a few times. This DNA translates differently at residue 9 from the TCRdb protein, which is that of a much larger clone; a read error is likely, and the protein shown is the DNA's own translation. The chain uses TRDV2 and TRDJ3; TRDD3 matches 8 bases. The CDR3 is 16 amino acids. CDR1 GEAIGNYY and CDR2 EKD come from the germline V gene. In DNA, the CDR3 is TGTGCCTGTGACGGGATACGCTCCAGGGACACCCGACAGATGTTTTTC. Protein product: CACDGIRSRDTRQMFF.

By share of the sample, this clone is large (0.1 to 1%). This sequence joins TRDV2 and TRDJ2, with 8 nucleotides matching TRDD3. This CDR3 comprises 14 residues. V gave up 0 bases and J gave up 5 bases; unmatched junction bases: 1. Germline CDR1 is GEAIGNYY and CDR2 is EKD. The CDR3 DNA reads TGTGCCTGTGACACCATGGGGGATACAGCACAACTCTTCTTT. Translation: CACDTMGDTAQLFF.

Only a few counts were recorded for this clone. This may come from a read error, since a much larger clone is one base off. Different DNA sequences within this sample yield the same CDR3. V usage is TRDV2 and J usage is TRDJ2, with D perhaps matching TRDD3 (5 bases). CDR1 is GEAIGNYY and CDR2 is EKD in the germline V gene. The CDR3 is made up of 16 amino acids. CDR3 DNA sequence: TGTGCCTGCGACACCGTTGGGGACACTTTGACAGCACAACTCTTCTTT. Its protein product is CACDTVGDTLTAQLFF.

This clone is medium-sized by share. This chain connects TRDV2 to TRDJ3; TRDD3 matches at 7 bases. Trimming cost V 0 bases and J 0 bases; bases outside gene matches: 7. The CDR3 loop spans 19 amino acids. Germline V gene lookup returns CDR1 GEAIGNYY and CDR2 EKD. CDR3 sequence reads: CACDTWGTHRSWDTRQMFF. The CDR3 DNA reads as TGTGCCTGTGACACCTGGGGGACACACCGCTCCTGGGACACCCGACAGATGTTTTTC.

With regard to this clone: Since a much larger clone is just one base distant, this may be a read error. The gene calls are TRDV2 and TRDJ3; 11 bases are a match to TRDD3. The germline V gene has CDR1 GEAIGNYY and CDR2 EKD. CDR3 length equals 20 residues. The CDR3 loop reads CACDTLLGDTSSWGTRQMFF. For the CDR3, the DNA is TGTGCCTGTGACACCCTTCTGGGGGATACAAGCTCCTGGGGCACCCGACAGATGTTTTTC.

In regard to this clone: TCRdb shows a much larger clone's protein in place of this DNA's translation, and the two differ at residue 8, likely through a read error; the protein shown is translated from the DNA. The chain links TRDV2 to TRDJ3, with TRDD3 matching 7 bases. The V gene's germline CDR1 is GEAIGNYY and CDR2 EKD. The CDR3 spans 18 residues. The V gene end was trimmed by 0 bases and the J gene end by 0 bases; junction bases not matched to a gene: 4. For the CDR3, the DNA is TGTGCCTGTGACACCCTGGGGGCTAGCTCCTGGGACACCCGACAGATGTTTTTC. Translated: CACDTLGASSWDTRQMFF.

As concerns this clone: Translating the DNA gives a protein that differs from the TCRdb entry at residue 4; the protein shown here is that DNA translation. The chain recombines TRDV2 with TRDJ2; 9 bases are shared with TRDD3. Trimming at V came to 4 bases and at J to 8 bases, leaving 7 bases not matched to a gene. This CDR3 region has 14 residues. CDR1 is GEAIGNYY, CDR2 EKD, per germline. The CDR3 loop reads CACETWGIAAQLFF. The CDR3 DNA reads TGTGCCTGTGAAACCTGGGGGATCGCGGCACAACTCTTCTTT.

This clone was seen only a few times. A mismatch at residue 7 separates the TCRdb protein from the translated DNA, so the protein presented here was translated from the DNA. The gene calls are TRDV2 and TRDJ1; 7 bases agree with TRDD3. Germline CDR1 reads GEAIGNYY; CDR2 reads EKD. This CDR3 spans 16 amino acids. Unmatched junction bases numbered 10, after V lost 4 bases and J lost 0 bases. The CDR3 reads CACDQLVDTHTDKLIF. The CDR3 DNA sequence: TGTGCCTGTGATCAACTGGTGGATACGCACACCGATAAACTCATCTTT.

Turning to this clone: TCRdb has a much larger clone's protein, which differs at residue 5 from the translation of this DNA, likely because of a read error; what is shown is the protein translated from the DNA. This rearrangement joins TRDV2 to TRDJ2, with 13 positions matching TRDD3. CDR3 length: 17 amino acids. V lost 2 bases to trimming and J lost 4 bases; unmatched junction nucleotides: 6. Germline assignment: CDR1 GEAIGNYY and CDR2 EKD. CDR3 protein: CACDILGDTRGTAQLFF. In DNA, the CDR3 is TGTGCCTGTGACATACTGGGGGATACGCGGGGGACAGCACAACTCTTCTTT.

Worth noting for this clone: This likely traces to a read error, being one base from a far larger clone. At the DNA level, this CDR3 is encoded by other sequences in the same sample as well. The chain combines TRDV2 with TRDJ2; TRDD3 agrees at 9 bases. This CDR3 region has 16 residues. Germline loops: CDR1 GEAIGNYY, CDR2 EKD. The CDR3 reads CACDTLGEALTTQLFF. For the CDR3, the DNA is TGTGCCTGTGACACACTGGGGGAAGCTTTGACAACACAACTCTTCTTT.

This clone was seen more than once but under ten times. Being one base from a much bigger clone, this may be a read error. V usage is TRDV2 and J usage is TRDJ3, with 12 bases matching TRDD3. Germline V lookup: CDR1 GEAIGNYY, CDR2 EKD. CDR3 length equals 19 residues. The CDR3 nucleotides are TGTGCCTGTGACAGTACTGGGGGATACCAACCCTGGGACACCCGACAGACGTTTTTC. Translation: CACDSTGGYQPWDTRQTFF.